This T cell receptor (beta chain) is drawn from a study of neurological immune-mediated disorders. Whole-study context: Among roughly 34 multiple sclerosis patients, about 31 were relapsing-remitting and 3 were secondary progressive.

Study-wide results and limits: Repertoires from 18 of 34 multiple sclerosis patients grouped phylogenetically into a related-CDR3 cluster, suggesting a possible signature.

The cDNA was generated by 5'RACE with 10-nucleotide random UMIs. From the 5' RACE reads, TCRdb called clonotypes with MiXCR, one entry per CDR3 protein. The sample holds about 70,000 distinct CDR3 sequences; roughly 4.5% are singletons and the top ten take about 2%. V was clipped by 4 bases and J by 3 bases; unmatched bases: 3. This CDR3 comprises 15 residues. Germline V CDR1 and CDR2: SGHRS, YFSETQ. This clonotype was seen many times. Antigen: not known. The source material was PBMCs. The V gene is TRBV5-1, the J gene TRBJ2-1; 11 bases are a match to TRBD2. This sequence was found in a woman in her seventies with multiple sclerosis. CDR3 DNA sequence: TGCGCCAGCAGCCTAGCGGGAGGAAACTACAATGAGCAGTTCTTC. This sequence encodes CASSLAGGNYNEQFF.